These 3 T cell receptor beta chains share one sample of origin, sequenced in a study of blood T cell repertoires in COVID-19. Data came from immunoSEQ multiplex PCR; TCRdb stores just in-frame clones and leaves some out. The table has 150,000 to 200,000 clones, around 80% seen once. Source material: peripheral blood. The source is a man aged 55 to 70 with active or convalescent COVID-19.

This clone was counted a single time. The chain is built from TRBV11-2 and TRBJ2-7; D is possibly TRBD2 (5 bases). The germline V gene has CDR1 SGHAT and CDR2 FQNNGV. Between the trimmed V and J ends, which lost 5 bases and 2 bases, there was a span of 16 bases. The CDR3 is 15 amino acids. CDR3 residues: CASSPQRTGTYEQYF. The CDR3 nucleotides read TGTGCCAGCAGCCCCCAGCGGACTGGGACCTACGAGCAGTACTTC.

In this sample, this clone turned up a few times. The V gene is TRBV7-2, the J gene TRBJ2-7; D is unresolved. Germline CDR1 and CDR2: SGHTA and FQGNSA. The CDR3 contains 11 residues. Trimming took 5 bases from V and 1 from J, leaving 3 bases between them. CDR3: CASSASYEQYF. The DNA for the CDR3 is TGTGCCAGCAGCGCGTCCTACGAGCAGTACTTC.

This chain connects TRBV27 to TRBJ2-3; 10 positions match TRBD2. Germline V lookup: CDR1 MNHEY, CDR2 SMNVEV (reference sequence). The CDR3 is 16 residues long. Germline trimming cut 2 bases from V and 5 bases from J; bases unmatched to any gene: 7. The CDR3: CASSLISGGYRDTQYF. The CDR3 DNA is TGTGCCAGCAGTTTAATTAGCGGGGGGTATAGAGATACGCAGTATTTT.